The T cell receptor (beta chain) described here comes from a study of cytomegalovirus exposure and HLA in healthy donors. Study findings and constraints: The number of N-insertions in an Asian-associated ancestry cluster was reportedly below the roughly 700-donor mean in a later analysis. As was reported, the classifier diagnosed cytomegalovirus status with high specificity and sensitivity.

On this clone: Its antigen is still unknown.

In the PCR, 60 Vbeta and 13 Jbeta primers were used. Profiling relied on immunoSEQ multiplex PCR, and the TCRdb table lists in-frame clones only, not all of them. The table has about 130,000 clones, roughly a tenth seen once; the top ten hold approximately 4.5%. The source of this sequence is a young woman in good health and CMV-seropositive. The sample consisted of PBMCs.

The CDR3 DNA follows: TGTGCCAGTAGCTCCTCGAGTCTAAACTATGGCTACACCTTC. Its translation: CASSSSSLNYGYTF. This chain joins TRBV19 and TRBJ1-2; D is uncertain. The germline V gene encodes CDR1 LNHDA and CDR2 SQIVND (reference sequence). Deletions cut 6 bases from V and 2 bases from J, with 13 bases between. This CDR3 is 14 amino acids long. The variable domain in full, with the rest retrieved from reference TRBV19 and TRBJ1-2, is DGGITQSPKYLFRKEGQNVTLSCEQNLNHDAMYWYRQDPGQGLRLIYYSQIVNDFQKGDIAEGYSVSREKKESFPLTVTSAQKNPTAFYLCASSSSSLNYGYTFGSGTRLTVV.